One and the same sample provided the 16 T cell receptor beta chains below, sequenced in a study of blood T cell repertoires in COVID-19. TCRdb keeps only in-frame clones here, not all; method: immunoSEQ multiplex PCR. Of fewer than 300,000 clones detected, around 90% appear once; the ten largest clones hold more than 0.95%. The source material was PBMCs or T cells enriched from blood (not recorded which). These receptors came from a woman between 25 and 40 years old who had recovered from COVID-19.

V usage is TRBV28 and J usage is TRBJ1-5, with D unclear. Trimming cost V 10 bases and J 4 bases, with 20 bases left between them. The germline CDR1 and CDR2 sequences are MDHEN and SYDVKM. There are 15 residues in the CDR3. The CDR3 loop is CATARRQVRNQPQHF. For the CDR3, the DNA is TGTGCCACAGCAAGGAGGCAGGTGAGAAATCAGCCCCAGCATTTT. Drawing the rest from reference TRBV28 and TRBJ1-5, the complete variable domain is DVKVTQSSRYLVKRTGEKVFLECVQDMDHENMFWYRQDPGLGLRLIYFSYDVKMKEKGDIPEGYSVSREKKERFSLILESASTNQTSMYLCATARRQVRNQPQHFGDGTRLSIL.

V usage is TRBV2 and J usage is TRBJ2-7, with a tentative D call TRBD2 (6 bases). Germline loops: CDR1 SNHLY, CDR2 FYNNEI. The V end lost 8 bases, the J end lost 2 bases, and 10 bases lay between the germline ends. CDR3 length equals 12 residues. The CDR3: CASCGTAYEQYF. The DNA for the CDR3 is TGTGCCAGCTGCGGGACGGCCTACGAGCAGTACTTC.

CDR3 bases: TGCGCCAGCAGCTTGAGGGGCCACGAGCAGTACTTC. This sequence encodes CASSLRGHEQYF. The chain carries TRBV5-1 and TRBJ2-7; maybe TRBD1 (5 bases). Germline V CDR1 and CDR2: SGHRS, YFSETQ. The CDR3 contains 12 residues. Trimming cost V 1 base and J 5 bases, with 7 bases left between them.

The chain joins TRBV6-1 to TRBJ1-2; D is unresolved. The germline V gene encodes CDR1 MNHNS and CDR2 SASEGT. CDR3 length: 16 amino acids. V was shortened by 2 bases and J by 4 bases, with 17 bases between the two germline ends. The CDR3 reads CASSESGSTPFYGYTF. The CDR3 nucleotides are TGTGCCAGCAGTGAATCAGGCAGCACTCCATTCTATGGCTACACCTTC.

The gene calls are TRBV7-9 and TRBJ1-6, with D possibly TRBD1 on 6 matching bases. The V end lost 0 bases, the J end lost 6 bases, and 12 bases lay between the germline ends. This CDR3 has 16 residues. Germline assignment: CDR1 SEHNR and CDR2 FQNEAQ (reference sequence). CDR3 in amino acids: CASSLAQAGVNSPLHF. CDR3 DNA: TGTGCCAGCAGCTTAGCGCAGGCAGGGGTTAATTCACCCCTCCACTTT.

The rearrangement uses TRBV2 and TRBJ1-5, with 7 bases matching TRBD1. Germline V gene data show CDR1 as SNHLY and CDR2 as FYNNEI. CDR3 size: 16 residues. V shed 4 bases and J 4 bases; nucleotides not matched to a gene: 10. CDR3 DNA sequence: TGTGCCAGCAGTGGAGGGGGCGGAATAAGTAATCAGCCCCAGCATTTT. Translating gives CASSGGGGISNQPQHF.

This clone was seen only once. The chain couples TRBV6-2 or TRBV6-3 to TRBJ2-7, with D unclear. Germline values: CDR1 MNHEY, CDR2 SVGEGT. The length of the CDR3 is 12 residues. V lost 2 bases and J 3 bases, leaving 5 bases between the germline ends. Here the CDR3 reads CASSYHGYEQYF. The CDR3 DNA sequence: TGTGCCAGCAGTTACCACGGCTACGAGCAGTACTTC.

In regard to this clone: Other DNA sequences within the sample encode an identical CDR3. The CDR3 DNA sequence: TGTGCCAGCAGCCAAGCGGGAGGTGAGACCCAGTACTTC. Translation: CASSQAGGETQYF. The chain recombines TRBV3-1 (or the pseudogene TRBV3-2) with TRBJ2-5; 7 bases line up with TRBD2. The CDR3 spans 13 residues. The J segment lost 5 bases and the V segment lost 1 base, leaving 1 base of the junction unmatched. CDR1 and CDR2 (germline): LGHDT, YNNKEL (reference sequence).

The genes are TRBV4-2 and TRBJ2-5, with 9 bases fitting TRBD2. V dropped 3 bases and J dropped 1; count of bases not matched to a gene: 3. Looked up from germline, CDR1 is LGHNA and CDR2 is YNFKEQ. The CDR3 length is 15 residues. As DNA, the CDR3 is TGTGCCAGCAGCCACAGACTAGCGGCCCAAGAGACCCAGTACTTC. Translation gives CASSHRLAAQETQYF.

The V call is TRBV9, the J call TRBJ2-7; D possibly corresponds to TRBD2 (5 bases). Germline V lookup: CDR1 SGDLS, CDR2 YYNGEE. V was pared by 0 bases and J by 4 bases, with 14 bases between. CDR3 length: 15 residues. As DNA, the CDR3 is TGTGCCAGCAGCGTAGGGTGGACTCATGATTACGAGCAGTACTTC. Its protein is CASSVGWTHDYEQYF.

The genes are TRBV28 and TRBJ2-7; 8 positions match TRBD1. The ends lost 6 bases at V and 2 bases at J; junction bases unmatched: 12. The V gene's germline CDR1 is MDHEN and CDR2 SYDVKM. This CDR3 contains 16 residues. The CDR3 DNA reads TGTGCCAGCAGCCGGACAGGGTCCGGGAGTGCCTACGAGCAGTACTTC. Translating gives CASSRTGSGSAYEQYF. Variable domain in full (rest from reference TRBV28 and TRBJ2-7): DVKVTQSSRYLVKRTGEKVFLECVQDMDHENMFWYRQDPGLGLRLIYFSYDVKMKEKGDIPEGYSVSREKKERFSLILESASTNQTSMYLCASSRTGSGSAYEQYFGPGTRLTVT.

The count of this clone is one. In the same sample, other DNA sequences code for this CDR3. This chain uses TRBV5-1 with TRBJ1-2; 7 bases map to TRBD1. This CDR3 spans 13 amino acids. V shed 4 bases and J 5 bases; nucleotides not matched to a gene: 5. Germline CDR1 and CDR2: SGHRS and YFSETQ. This CDR3 is CASSVDRDYGYTF. The DNA of the CDR3 is TGCGCCAGCAGCGTCGACAGGGATTATGGCTACACCTTC.

In DNA, the CDR3 is TGTGCCTGGAGTGCTGGGACAGGGGTTGAAAAACTGTTTTTT. It yields the protein CAWSAGTGVEKLFF. The rearrangement links TRBV30 to TRBJ1-4, with 10 bases fitting TRBD1. Germline CDR1 reads GTSNPN; CDR2 reads SVGIG (reference sequence). The CDR3 has 14 amino acids. V lost 1 base, J lost 7 bases, and 3 bases stayed unmatched.

Of note for this clone: It is unclear where the CDR3 begins or ends on the DNA, so no DNA is shown, and the CDR3 is as TCRdb lists it. This chain uses TRBV27 with TRBJ2-1; the table's D call, TRBD1, was not checked against the DNA. The CDR3 is 15 residues long, counting both termini. CDR1 and CDR2 from the germline V gene are MNHEY and SMNVEV (reference sequence). This chain's CDR3 is CASSTSTGGLDEQFF.

This clone was detected a few times. V gene TRBV7-2 combines with J gene TRBJ2-7; TRBD2 matches at 8 bases. Germline V lookup: CDR1 SGHTA, CDR2 FQGNSA. The CDR3 spans 15 residues. Trimming cost V 0 bases and J 2 bases; bases outside gene matches: 3. The CDR3 reads CASSLAGSGAYEQYF. CDR3 nucleotide sequence: TGTGCCAGCAGCTTAGCTGGTAGCGGGGCCTACGAGCAGTACTTC.

The genes are TRBV7-2 and TRBJ2-3; possible D gene TRBD2, 6 bases. Germline CDR1 and CDR2: SGHTA and FQGNSA. Trimming stripped 4 bases from V and 1 base from J, with 15 bases between. The CDR3 is 16 amino acids. In DNA form, the CDR3 reads TGTGCCAGCAGCTCGGGGGTTAGCGGACGCACAGATACGCAGTATTTT. Translating gives CASSSGVSGRTDTQYF.